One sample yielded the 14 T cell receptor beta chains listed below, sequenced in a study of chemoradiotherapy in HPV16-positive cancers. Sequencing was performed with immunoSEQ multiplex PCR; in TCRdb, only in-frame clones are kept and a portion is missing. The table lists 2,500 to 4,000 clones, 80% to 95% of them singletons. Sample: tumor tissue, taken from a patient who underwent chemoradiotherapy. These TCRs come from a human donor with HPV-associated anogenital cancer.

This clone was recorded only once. DNA of the CDR3: TGTGCCAGCAGCTTATCAGGGATCCGCTCCTACGAGCAGTACGTC. Translation gives CASSLSGIRSYEQYV. The chain has TRBV7-8 and TRBJ2-7; maybe TRBD1 (5 bases). The length of the CDR3 is 15 residues. Trimming stripped 2 bases from V and 0 bases from J, with 11 bases between. Germline CDR1 is SGHVS and CDR2 is FQNEAQ.

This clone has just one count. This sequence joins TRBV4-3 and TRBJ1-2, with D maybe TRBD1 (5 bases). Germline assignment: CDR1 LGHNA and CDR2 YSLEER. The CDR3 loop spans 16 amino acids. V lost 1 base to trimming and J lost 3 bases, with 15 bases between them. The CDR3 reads CASSQVTDGQDYGYTF. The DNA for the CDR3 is TGCGCCAGCAGCCAAGTAACCGACGGACAAGACTATGGCTACACCTTC.

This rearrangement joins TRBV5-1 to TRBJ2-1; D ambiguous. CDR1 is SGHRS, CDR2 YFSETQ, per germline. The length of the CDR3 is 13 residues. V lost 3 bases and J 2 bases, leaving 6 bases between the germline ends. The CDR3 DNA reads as TGCGCCAGCAGCTCCTTCACCTACAATGAGCAGTTCTTC. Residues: CASSSFTYNEQFF.

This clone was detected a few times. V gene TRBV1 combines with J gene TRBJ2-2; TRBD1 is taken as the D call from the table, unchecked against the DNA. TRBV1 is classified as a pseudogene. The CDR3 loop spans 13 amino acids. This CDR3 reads CTSSQRGAGELFF. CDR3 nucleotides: TGCACCAGCAGCCAAAGGGGTGCCGGGGAGCTGTTTTTT.

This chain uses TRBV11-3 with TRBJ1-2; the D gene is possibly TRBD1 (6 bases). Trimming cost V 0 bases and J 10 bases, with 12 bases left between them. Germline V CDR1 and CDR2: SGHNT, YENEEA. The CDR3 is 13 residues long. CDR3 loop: CASSLEWGHNYTF. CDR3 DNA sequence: TGTGCCAGCAGCTTAGAATGGGGGCATAACTACACCTTC.

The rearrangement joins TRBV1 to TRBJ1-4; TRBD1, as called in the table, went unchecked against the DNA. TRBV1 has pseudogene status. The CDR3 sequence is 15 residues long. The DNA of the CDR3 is TGCACCAGCACCCCGAACGGGACAGAGCATGAAAAACTGTTTTTT. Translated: CTSTPNGTEHEKLFF.

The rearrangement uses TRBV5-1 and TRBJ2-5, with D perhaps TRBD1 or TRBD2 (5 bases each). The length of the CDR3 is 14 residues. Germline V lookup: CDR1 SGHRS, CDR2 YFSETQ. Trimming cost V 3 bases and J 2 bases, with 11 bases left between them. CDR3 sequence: CASSSTGRQETQYF. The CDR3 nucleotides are TGCGCCAGCAGCTCGACGGGACGACAAGAGACCCAGTACTTC.

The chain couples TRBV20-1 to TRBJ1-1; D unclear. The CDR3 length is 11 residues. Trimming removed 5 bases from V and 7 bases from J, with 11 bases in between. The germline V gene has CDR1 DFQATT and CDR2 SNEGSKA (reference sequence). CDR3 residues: CSAYWSSEAFF. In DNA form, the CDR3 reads TGCAGTGCTTACTGGAGCAGTGAAGCTTTCTTT.

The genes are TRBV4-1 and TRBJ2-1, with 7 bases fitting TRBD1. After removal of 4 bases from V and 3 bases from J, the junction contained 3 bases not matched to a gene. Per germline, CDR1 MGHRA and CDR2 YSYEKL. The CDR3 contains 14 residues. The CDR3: CASSPWTGYNEQFF. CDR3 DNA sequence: TGCGCCAGCAGCCCTTGGACAGGCTACAATGAGCAGTTCTTC.

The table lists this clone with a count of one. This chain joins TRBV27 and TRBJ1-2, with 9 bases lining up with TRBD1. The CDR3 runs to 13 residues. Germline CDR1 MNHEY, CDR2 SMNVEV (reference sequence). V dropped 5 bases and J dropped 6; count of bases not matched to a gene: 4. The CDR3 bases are TGTGCCAGCAGTCCAACAGGGGGCGATGGCTACACCTTC. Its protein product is CASSPTGGDGYTF.

In nucleotides, the CDR3 is TGTGCCAGCAGCATAGTACTTGGGACCAAAAACATTCAGTACTTC. This gives the protein CASSIVLGTKNIQYF. The rearrangement links TRBV2 to TRBJ2-4, with no clear D. Germline lookup yields CDR1 SNHLY and CDR2 FYNNEI. With 6 bases removed from V and 2 bases from J, the gap between germline ends came to 14 bases. CDR3 size: 15 residues.

The CDR3 loop reads CASRDREQGYTF. The CDR3 region has the DNA TGTGCCAGCCGCGACAGGGAGCAAGGCTACACCTTC. The chain is built from TRBV19 and TRBJ1-2; TRBD1 matches at 7 bases. Germline V gene sequence: CDR1 LNHDA, CDR2 SQIVND (reference sequence). The junction had 9 bases not matched to a gene; V was cut back by 9 bases and J by 8 bases. The CDR3 is made up of 12 amino acids. The full variable domain, completed using reference TRBV19 and TRBJ1-2, is DGGITQSPKYLFRKEGQNVTLSCEQNLNHDAMYWYRQDPGQGLRLIYYSQIVNDFQKGDIAEGYSVSREKKESFPLTVTSAQKNPTAFYLCASRDREQGYTFGSGTRLTVV.

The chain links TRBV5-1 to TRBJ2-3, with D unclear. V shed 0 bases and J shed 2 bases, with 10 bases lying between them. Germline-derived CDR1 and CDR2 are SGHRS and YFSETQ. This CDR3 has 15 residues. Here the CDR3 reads CASSLVTVFTDTQYF. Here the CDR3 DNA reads TGCGCCAGCAGCTTGGTAACAGTTTTCACAGATACGCAGTATTTT.

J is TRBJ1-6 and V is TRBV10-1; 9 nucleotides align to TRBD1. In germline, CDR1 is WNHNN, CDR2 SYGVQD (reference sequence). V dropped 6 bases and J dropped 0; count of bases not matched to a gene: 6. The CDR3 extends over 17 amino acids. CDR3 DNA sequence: TGCGCCAGCAGAAGGGACAGGGAGAGCTCCTATAATTCACCCCTCCACTTT. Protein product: CASRRDRESSYNSPLHF.